This T cell receptor (beta chain) was obtained from a study of shared clonotypes between healthy human individuals. Study results and limitations: The authors expected sequencing depth to affect clonotype sharing among donors.

Each donor was a Caucasian adult residing in Nashville, Tennessee. Approximately 87 million PBMCs went into genomic DNA for unsorted samples. Concerning this clone: What it recognizes is unknown.

As handled by the study authors: ImmunoSEQ sequences covered only the junction and lacked quality scores; filtering therefore differed. TCRdb's copy holds only in-frame clones and misses some; the assay was immunoSEQ multiplex PCR. V and J calls plus clone size are reproduced from that table; the DNA served to infer D and trimming. The repertoire holds about 490,000 clones, with 76% as singletons. Trimming removed 3 bases at V and 3 bases at J, with 14 bases between. Germline V gene data show CDR1 as LNHDA and CDR2 as SQIVND (reference sequence). The CDR3 sequence is 16 residues long. This TCR was sampled from a middle-aged woman in good health. Some clones in this sample may be carry-over from other donors' samples. The sequenced sample was PBMCs. The genes are TRBV19 and TRBJ1-4; no clear D gene. CDR3 nucleotide sequence: TGTGCCAGTAGTATCCCGCGACGGGGTGCTAATGAAAAACTGTTTTTT. This sequence encodes CASSIPRRGANEKLFF. The full variable domain, in which reference TRBV19 and TRBJ1-4 provide the parts outside the CDR3, is DGGITQSPKYLFRKEGQNVTLSCEQNLNHDAMYWYRQDPGQGLRLIYYSQIVNDFQKGDIAEGYSVSREKKESFPLTVTSAQKNPTAFYLCASSIPRRGANEKLFFGSGTQLSVL.